This entry lists 20 T cell receptor beta chains sequenced from one sample in a study of memory CD4+ T cells and cytomegalovirus serostatus. Data came from immunoSEQ multiplex PCR; TCRdb stores just in-frame clones and leaves some out. The table has tens of thousands of clones, about 70% seen once. The sort gate was single viable CD3+CD4+CD8-CD45RO+ cells for memory CD4+ T cells. Sequencing used memory CD4+ T cells from blood. The receptors stem from an adult in good health and CMV-seropositive.

This clone was counted a single time. The chain carries TRBV9 and TRBJ2-5; 8 bases match TRBD1. Germline-derived CDR1 and CDR2 are SGDLS and YYNGEE. The CDR3 has 15 amino acids. The trim removed 0 bases at V and 5 bases at J, leaving 6 bases unmatched. CDR3 sequence reads: CASSVGAGGRETQYF. The CDR3, as DNA: TGTGCCAGCAGCGTAGGAGCAGGGGGCAGGGAGACCCAGTACTTC.

The V call is TRBV6-4, the J call TRBJ1-5; 9 bases agree with TRBD1. The CDR3 covers 17 residues. Germline V gene sequence: CDR1 MRHNA, CDR2 SNTAGT. The V gene end was trimmed by 6 bases and the J gene end by 2 bases; junction bases not matched to a gene: 11. CDR3 loop: CASRKGQGYVGNQPQHF. CDR3 bases: TGTGCCAGCAGGAAGGGACAGGGCTATGTTGGCAATCAGCCCCAGCATTTT.

In this sample, this clone turned up once. The genes are TRBV2 and TRBJ1-2; 8 bases map to TRBD1. Germline lookup yields CDR1 SNHLY and CDR2 FYNNEI. Trimming took 7 bases from V and 8 from J; bases not matched to a gene: 9. This CDR3 spans 13 amino acids. CDR3 region: CASTLGQGQGYTF. In nucleotides, the CDR3 is TGTGCCAGCACCCTAGGACAGGGACAGGGCTACACCTTC.

The chain recombines TRBV7-2 with TRBJ1-2; 9 bases align to TRBD1. CDR1 and CDR2 from the germline V gene are SGHTA and FQGNSA. The CDR3 has 15 amino acids. Trimming removed 0 bases from V and 8 bases from J; junction bases left unmatched: 7. CDR3 amino acids: CASSLAAGTGQGYTF. CDR3 DNA sequence: TGTGCCAGCAGCTTAGCCGCCGGGACAGGGCAGGGCTACACCTTC. Combining the CDR3 with reference TRBV7-2 and TRBJ1-2 gives the whole variable domain GAGVSQSPSNKVTEKGKDVELRCDPISGHTALYWYRQSLGQGLEFLIYFQGNSAPDKSGLPSDRFSAERTGGSVSTLTIQRTQQEDSAVYLCASSLAAGTGQGYTFGSGTRLTVV.

This clone was counted only a few times. The chain carries TRBV6-5 and TRBJ2-2; 11 positions agree with TRBD2. From germline, CDR1 is MNHEY and CDR2 SVGAGI. V gave up 4 bases and J gave up 6 bases; unmatched junction bases: 7. The CDR3 consists of 16 residues. CDR3 region: CASSSSRSGRAGELFF. CDR3 nucleotide sequence: TGTGCCAGCAGTTCGTCCCGTAGCGGGAGGGCCGGGGAGCTGTTTTTT.

The chain carries TRBV5-4 and TRBJ2-5, with 7 bases identical to TRBD1. After removal of 2 bases from V and 2 bases from J, the junction contained 3 bases not matched to a gene. Germline CDR1 reads SGHNT; CDR2 reads YYREEE (reference sequence). The CDR3 is made up of 14 amino acids. CDR3 sequence: CASSFGQDQETQYF. CDR3 bases: TGTGCCAGCAGCTTTGGACAGGATCAAGAGACCCAGTACTTC.

The rearrangement links TRBV6-5 to TRBJ2-2, with D unresolved. V was trimmed by 0 bases and J by 3 bases, leaving 5 bases between them. Germline-derived CDR1 and CDR2 are MNHEY and SVGAGI. This CDR3 spans 14 amino acids. In DNA form, the CDR3 reads TGTGCCAGCAGTTACTCGAGAGACACCGGGGAGCTGTTTTTT. Translated, it gives CASSYSRDTGELFF.

About this clone itself: One end of the junction varies from germline; a read error may be responsible. The rearrangement joins TRBV7-7 to TRBJ2-7; 7 nucleotides match TRBD1. CDR1 SSHAT and CDR2 FNYEAQ come from the germline V gene (reference sequence). The CDR3 spans 13 residues. This CDR3 reads CASSPDRAYEQYF. DNA for the CDR3: TGTGCTAGCAGCCCCGACAGGGCCTACGAGCAGTACTTC.

This chain uses TRBV28 with TRBJ1-4; 7 bases match TRBD1. The CDR3 runs to 14 residues. Losses at the gene ends were 5 bases for V and 5 bases for J; bases not matched to a gene: 5. Germline V gene data show CDR1 as MDHEN and CDR2 as SYDVKM. In nucleotides, the CDR3 is TGTGCCAGCAGTCTCGGGACAGAGAATGAAAAACTGTTTTTT. Translated, it gives CASSLGTENEKLFF.

The CDR3 loop is CASSAQGRSGANVLTF. As DNA, the CDR3 is TGTGCCAGCAGTGCCCAAGGGCGCTCTGGGGCCAACGTCCTGACTTTC. The chain is built from TRBV6-1 and TRBJ2-6; D ambiguous. CDR3 size: 16 residues. V lost 4 bases to trimming and J lost 0 bases, with 10 bases between them. Looked up from germline, CDR1 is MNHNS and CDR2 is SASEGT.

This sequence joins TRBV25-1 and TRBJ1-1, with D possibly matching TRBD1 (5 bases). V lost 4 bases to trimming and J lost 4 bases, with 10 bases between them. This CDR3 spans 13 amino acids. CDR1 and CDR2 from the germline V gene are MGHDK and SYGVNS. CDR3 protein: CASSVNRFTEAFF. For the CDR3, the DNA is TGTGCCAGCAGTGTTAACAGGTTCACTGAAGCTTTCTTT.

The gene calls are TRBV19 and TRBJ1-2; 10 bases map to TRBD1. The CDR3 totals 13 residues. The germline CDR1 and CDR2 sequences are LNHDA and SQIVND (reference sequence). V trimming: 5 bases; J trimming: 8 bases; junction bases outside the gene matches: 5. The CDR3 here is CASSRGQGGGYTF. CDR3 sequence (DNA): TGTGCCAGTAGTCGCGGACAGGGGGGCGGCTACACCTTC.

This clone appeared once. The rearrangement links TRBV18 to TRBJ1-2; D ambiguous. The CDR3 consists of 13 residues. CDR1 is KGHSH and CDR2 is LQKENI in the germline V gene. V was shortened by 1 base and J by 1 base, with 4 bases between the two germline ends. The CDR3 protein is CASSPLINYGYTF. For the CDR3, the DNA is TGTGCCAGCTCACCACTAATTAACTATGGCTACACCTTC.

The chain has TRBV5-4 and TRBJ1-2; tentatively, D is TRBD1 (5 bases). This CDR3 has 14 amino acids. Germline loops: CDR1 SGHNT, CDR2 YYREEE (reference sequence). With 4 bases removed from V and 4 bases from J, the gap between germline ends came to 14 bases. CDR3 nucleotides: TGTGCCAGCAGCGCGGCTGCAGGGTCCTATGGCTACACCTTC. Amino acids: CASSAAAGSYGYTF. The entire variable domain, with the rest obtained from reference TRBV5-4 and TRBJ1-2, is as follows: ETGVTQSPTHLIKTRGQQVTLRCSSQSGHNTVSWYQQALGQGPQFIFQYYREEENGRGNFPPRFSGLQFPNYSSELNVNALELDDSALYLCASSAAAGSYGYTFGSGTRLTVV.

The rearrangement links TRBV5-1 to TRBJ2-5, with 10 bases fitting TRBD2. J lost 1 base, V lost 1 base, and 7 bases had no gene match. This CDR3 has 17 residues. CDR1 SGHRS and CDR2 YFSETQ come from the germline V gene. CDR3 DNA: TGCGCCAGCAGCTTGTTGGGGATAGCGGGGGGCCAAGAGACCCAGTACTTC. This translates into CASSLLGIAGGQETQYF.

A remark on this clone: The same CDR3 can be traced to other DNA sequences in this sample. The rearrangement uses TRBV30 and TRBJ1-1, with a tentative D call TRBD1 (5 bases). The CDR3 contains 13 residues. Trimming left V 4 bases short and J 1 base short, with 10 bases between. The V gene's germline CDR1 is GTSNPN and CDR2 SVGIG (reference sequence). As DNA, the CDR3 is TGTGCCTGGATGCGGGGCAGGAACACTGAAGCTTTCTTT. Its translation is CAWMRGRNTEAFF.

This clone has more than one count but fewer than ten. V and J are TRBV7-2 and TRBJ2-2; 7 bases are a match to TRBD2. Germline CDR1 is SGHTA and CDR2 is FQGNSA. CDR3 length: 15 residues. Trimming cost V 2 bases and J 6 bases; bases outside gene matches: 6. The CDR3 DNA is TGTGCCAGCAGCTTACTGGGCGGGAGCGCCGGGGAGCTGTTTTTT. Translated, it gives CASSLLGGSAGELFF.

This clone occurred a few times. This rearrangement joins TRBV6-6 to TRBJ1-4; a weak D match, TRBD1 (6 bases). The CDR3 length is 14 residues. Germline V gene lookup returns CDR1 MNHNY and CDR2 SVGAGI (reference sequence). Between the trimmed V and J ends, which lost 6 bases and 7 bases, there was a span of 15 bases. Written as DNA, the CDR3 is TGTGCCAGCAGCCAACAGGGCTTGGGTGAAAAACTGTTTTTT. Amino acids: CASSQQGLGEKLFF.

The chain combines TRBV6-5 with TRBJ2-7; 7 bases line up with TRBD1. This CDR3 region has 14 residues. V dropped 2 bases and J dropped 2; count of bases not matched to a gene: 3. Germline CDR1 reads MNHEY; CDR2 reads SVGAGI. CDR3 amino acids: CASSYGDRAYEQYF. The CDR3 DNA follows: TGTGCCAGCAGTTACGGGGACAGAGCCTACGAGCAGTACTTC.

This chain joins TRBV5-1 and TRBJ2-2; 7 bases fit TRBD2. Per germline, CDR1 SGHRS and CDR2 YFSETQ. The CDR3 consists of 15 residues. J gave up 5 bases and V 4 bases, and 8 bases lay outside the gene matches. The CDR3 region is CASSVQAGNTGELFF. For the CDR3, the DNA is TGCGCCAGCAGCGTGCAAGCGGGGAATACCGGGGAGCTGTTTTTT.